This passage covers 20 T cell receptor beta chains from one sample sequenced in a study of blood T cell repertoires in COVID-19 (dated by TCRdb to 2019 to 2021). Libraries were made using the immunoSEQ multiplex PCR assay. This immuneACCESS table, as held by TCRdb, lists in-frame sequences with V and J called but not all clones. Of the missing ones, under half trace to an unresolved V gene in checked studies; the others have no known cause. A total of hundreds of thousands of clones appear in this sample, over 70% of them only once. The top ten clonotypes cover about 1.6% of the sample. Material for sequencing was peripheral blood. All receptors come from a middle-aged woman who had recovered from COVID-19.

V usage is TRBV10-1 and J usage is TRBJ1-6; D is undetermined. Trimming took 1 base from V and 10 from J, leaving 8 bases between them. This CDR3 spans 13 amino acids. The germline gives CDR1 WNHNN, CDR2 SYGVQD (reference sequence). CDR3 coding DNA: TGCGCCAGCAGTGAGTACGGGGAGTCACCCCTCCACTTT. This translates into CASSEYGESPLHF.

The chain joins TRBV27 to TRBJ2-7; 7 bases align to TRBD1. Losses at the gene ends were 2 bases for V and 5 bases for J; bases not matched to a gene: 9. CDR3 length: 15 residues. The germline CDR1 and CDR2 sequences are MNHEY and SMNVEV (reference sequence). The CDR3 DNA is TGTGCCAGCAGTTTAAGGGACAGCTCCTGGGACGAGCAGTACTTC. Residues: CASSLRDSSWDEQYF.

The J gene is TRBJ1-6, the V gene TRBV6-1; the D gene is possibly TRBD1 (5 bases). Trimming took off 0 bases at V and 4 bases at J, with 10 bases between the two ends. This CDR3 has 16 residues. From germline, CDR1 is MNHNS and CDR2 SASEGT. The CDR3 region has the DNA TGTGCCAGCAGTGAAGCGCAGGGCCTATATAATTCACCCCTCCACTTT. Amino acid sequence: CASSEAQGLYNSPLHF.

The CDR3 bases are TGTGCCAGCAGTATGACAGGTCATAGAAGCTCCTATAATTCACCCCTCCACTTT. Its protein product is CASSMTGHRSSYNSPLHF. V usage is TRBV27 and J usage is TRBJ1-6; possible D gene TRBD1, 6 bases. The CDR3 has 18 residues. The germline gives CDR1 MNHEY, CDR2 SMNVEV (reference sequence). Trimming left V 5 bases short and J 0 bases short, with 17 bases between.

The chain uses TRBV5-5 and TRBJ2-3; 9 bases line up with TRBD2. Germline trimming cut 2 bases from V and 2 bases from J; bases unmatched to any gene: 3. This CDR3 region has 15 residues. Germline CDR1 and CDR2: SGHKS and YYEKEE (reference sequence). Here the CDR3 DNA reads TGTGCCAGCAGCTTACCTAGCGGGGTCACAGATACGCAGTATTTT. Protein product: CASSLPSGVTDTQYF.

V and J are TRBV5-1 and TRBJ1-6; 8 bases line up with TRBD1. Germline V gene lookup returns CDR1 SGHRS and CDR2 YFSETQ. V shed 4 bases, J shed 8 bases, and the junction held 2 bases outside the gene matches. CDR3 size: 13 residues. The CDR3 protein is CASSVDRDSPLHF. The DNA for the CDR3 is TGCGCCAGCAGCGTGGACAGGGATTCACCCCTCCACTTT.

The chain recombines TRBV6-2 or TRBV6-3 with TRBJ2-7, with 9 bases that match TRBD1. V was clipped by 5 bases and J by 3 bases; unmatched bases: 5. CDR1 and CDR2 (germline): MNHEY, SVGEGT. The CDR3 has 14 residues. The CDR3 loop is CASSKDRGHYEQYF. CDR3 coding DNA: TGTGCCAGCAGTAAGGACAGGGGCCACTACGAGCAGTACTTC.

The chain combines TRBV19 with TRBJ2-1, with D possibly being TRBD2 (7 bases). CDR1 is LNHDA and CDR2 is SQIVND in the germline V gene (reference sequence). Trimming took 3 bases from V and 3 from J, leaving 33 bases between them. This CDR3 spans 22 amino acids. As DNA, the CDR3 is TGTGCCAGTAGTATGGGAGGGGGAGCCGGGACTATCCCGTGGTGGGGCTACAATGAGCAGTTCTTC. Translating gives CASSMGGGAGTIPWWGYNEQFF.

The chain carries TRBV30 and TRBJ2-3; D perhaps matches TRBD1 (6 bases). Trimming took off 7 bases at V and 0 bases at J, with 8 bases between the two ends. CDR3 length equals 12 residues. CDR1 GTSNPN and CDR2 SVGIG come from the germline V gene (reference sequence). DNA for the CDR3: TGTGCCTTGGACAGAAGCACAGATACGCAGTATTTT. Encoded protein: CALDRSTDTQYF.

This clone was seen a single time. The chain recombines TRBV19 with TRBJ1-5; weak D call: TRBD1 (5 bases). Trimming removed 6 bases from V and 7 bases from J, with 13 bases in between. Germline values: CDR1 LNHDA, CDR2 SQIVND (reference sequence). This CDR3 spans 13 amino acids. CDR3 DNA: TGTGCCAGTAGAGGACACGTCACACAGCCCCAGCATTTT. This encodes CASRGHVTQPQHF.

In DNA, the CDR3 is TGCGCCAGCAGCTGGGGGGCAACTAATGAAAAACTGTTTTTT. This sequence encodes CASSWGATNEKLFF. V and J are TRBV5-1 and TRBJ1-4; D possibly corresponds to TRBD1 (5 bases). This CDR3 region has 14 residues. Trimming cost V 3 bases and J 0 bases, with 6 bases left between them. Germline-derived CDR1 and CDR2 are SGHRS and YFSETQ. Supplemented by reference TRBV5-1 and TRBJ1-4, the full variable domain reads KAGVTQTPRYLIKTRGQQVTLSCSPISGHRSVSWYQQTPGQGLQFLFEYFSETQRNKGNFPGRFSGRQFSNSRSEMNVSTLELGDSALYLCASSWGATNEKLFFGSGTQLSVL.

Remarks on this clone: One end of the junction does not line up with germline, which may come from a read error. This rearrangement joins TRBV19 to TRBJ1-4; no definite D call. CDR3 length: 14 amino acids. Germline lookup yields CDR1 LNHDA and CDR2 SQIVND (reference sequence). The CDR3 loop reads CANSIKRVSEKLFF. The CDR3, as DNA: TGTGCCAATAGTATCAAGAGAGTTAGTGAAAAACTGTTTTTT. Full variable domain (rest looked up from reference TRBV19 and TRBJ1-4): DGGITQSPKYLFRKEGQNVTLSCEQNLNHDAMYWYRQDPGQGLRLIYYSQIVNDFQKGDIAEGYSVSREKKESFPLTVTSAQKNPTAFYLCANSIKRVSEKLFFGSGTQLSVL.

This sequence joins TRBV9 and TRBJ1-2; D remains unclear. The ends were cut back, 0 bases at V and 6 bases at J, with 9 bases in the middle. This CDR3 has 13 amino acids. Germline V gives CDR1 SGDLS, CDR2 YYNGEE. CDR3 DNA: TGTGCCAGCAGCGTAGGAGTGTTGGATGGCTACACCTTC. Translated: CASSVGVLDGYTF.

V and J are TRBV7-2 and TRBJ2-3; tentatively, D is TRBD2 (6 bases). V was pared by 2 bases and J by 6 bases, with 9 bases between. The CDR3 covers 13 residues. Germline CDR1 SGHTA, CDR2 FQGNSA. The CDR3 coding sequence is TGTGCCAGCAGCTTATGGGGGGTGGATACGCAGTATTTT. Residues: CASSLWGVDTQYF.

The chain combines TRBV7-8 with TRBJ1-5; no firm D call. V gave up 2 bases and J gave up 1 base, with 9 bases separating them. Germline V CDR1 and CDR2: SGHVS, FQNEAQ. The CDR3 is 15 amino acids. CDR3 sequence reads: CASSLRALSNQPQHF. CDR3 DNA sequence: TGTGCCAGCAGCTTACGCGCGCTCAGCAATCAGCCCCAGCATTTT.

For the CDR3, the DNA is TGTGCCAGCAGTTCCCGACTAGCGGGGGACACAGATACGCAGTATTTT. Amino acids: CASSSRLAGDTDTQYF. The chain employs TRBV6-2 or TRBV6-3 and TRBJ2-3; TRBD2 matches at 12 bases. Germline-derived CDR1 and CDR2 are MNHEY and SVGEGT. There are 16 residues in the CDR3. Trimming cost V 4 bases and J 2 bases; bases outside gene matches: 4.

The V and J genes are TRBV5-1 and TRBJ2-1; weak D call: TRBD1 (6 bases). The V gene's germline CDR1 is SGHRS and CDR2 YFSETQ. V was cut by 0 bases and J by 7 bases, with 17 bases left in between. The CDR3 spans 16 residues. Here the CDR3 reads CASSLGQGSVTNEQFF. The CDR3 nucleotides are TGCGCCAGCAGCTTGGGCCAGGGGTCCGTAACAAATGAGCAGTTCTTC. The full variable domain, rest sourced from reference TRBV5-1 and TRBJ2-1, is KAGVTQTPRYLIKTRGQQVTLSCSPISGHRSVSWYQQTPGQGLQFLFEYFSETQRNKGNFPGRFSGRQFSNSRSEMNVSTLELGDSALYLCASSLGQGSVTNEQFFGPGTRLTVL.

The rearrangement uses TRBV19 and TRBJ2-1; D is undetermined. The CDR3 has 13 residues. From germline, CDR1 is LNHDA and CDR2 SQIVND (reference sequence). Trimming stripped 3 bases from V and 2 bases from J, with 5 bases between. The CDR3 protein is CASSMGTYNEQFF. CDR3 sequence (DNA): TGTGCCAGTAGTATGGGCACCTACAATGAGCAGTTCTTC.

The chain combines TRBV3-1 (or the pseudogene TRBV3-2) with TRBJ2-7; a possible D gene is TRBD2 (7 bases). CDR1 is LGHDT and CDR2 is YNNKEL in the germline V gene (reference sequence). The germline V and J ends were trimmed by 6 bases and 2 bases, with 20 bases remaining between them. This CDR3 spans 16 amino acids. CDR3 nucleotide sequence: TGTGCCAGCAGAGAGCCAGAACGGGGGGCTGCCTACGAGCAGTACTTC. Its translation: CASREPERGAAYEQYF.

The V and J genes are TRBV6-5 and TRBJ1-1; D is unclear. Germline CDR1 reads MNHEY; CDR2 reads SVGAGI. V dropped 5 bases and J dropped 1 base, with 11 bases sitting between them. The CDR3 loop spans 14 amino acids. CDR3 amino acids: CASSRHLENTEAFF. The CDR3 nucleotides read TGTGCCAGCAGTCGACACTTAGAGAACACTGAAGCTTTCTTT.